The 12 T cell receptor beta chains in this list originate from one sample, sequenced in a study of blood T cell repertoires in COVID-19. Measured with immunoSEQ multiplex PCR; TCRdb has only the in-frame clones, and not every one. The table shows some 74,000 clones, with roughly 84% occurring only once. Sequenced material: peripheral blood. Every receptor here comes from a man in his forties or fifties with active COVID-19.

This clone appeared once. The V gene is TRBV7-2, the J gene TRBJ2-3; D uncertain. Between the trimmed V and J ends, which lost 5 bases and 2 bases, there was a span of 17 bases. CDR1 SGHTA and CDR2 FQGNSA come from the germline V gene. CDR3 length: 16 residues. CDR3 residues: CASSRSTVLLTDTQYF. In DNA form, the CDR3 reads TGTGCCAGCAGCCGGTCAACAGTTTTACTCACAGATACGCAGTATTTT.

The genes are TRBV7-2 and TRBJ1-3; 9 bases match TRBD1. This CDR3 is 17 amino acids long. Trimming cost V 2 bases and J 8 bases; bases outside gene matches: 13. The germline V gene has CDR1 SGHTA and CDR2 FQGNSA. This CDR3 reads CASSLTLQGAGFDTIYF. DNA of the CDR3: TGTGCCAGCAGCTTAACCCTACAGGGGGCAGGTTTTGACACCATATATTTT. The variable domain in full, completed from reference TRBV7-2 and TRBJ1-3, reads GAGVSQSPSNKVTEKGKDVELRCDPISGHTALYWYRQSLGQGLEFLIYFQGNSAPDKSGLPSDRFSAERTGGSVSTLTIQRTQQEDSAVYLCASSLTLQGAGFDTIYFGEGSWLTVV.

The chain combines TRBV28 with TRBJ2-7; 10 nucleotides line up with TRBD1. Germline values: CDR1 MDHEN, CDR2 SYDVKM. V dropped 6 bases and J dropped 3; count of bases not matched to a gene: 14. The CDR3 sequence is 17 residues long. The CDR3 loop reads CASRSEPGQGNLYEQYF. For the CDR3, the DNA is TGTGCCAGCAGGTCTGAGCCGGGACAGGGGAATCTCTACGAGCAGTACTTC.

The chain is built from TRBV4-1 and TRBJ2-2; 11 nucleotides align to TRBD2. The germline V gene encodes CDR1 MGHRA and CDR2 YSYEKL. Trimming cost V 0 bases and J 0 bases; bases outside gene matches: 6. This CDR3 is 19 amino acids long. CDR3 loop: CASSQEGLAGAANTGELFF. For the CDR3, the DNA is TGCGCCAGCAGCCAAGAAGGACTAGCGGGCGCCGCGAACACCGGGGAGCTGTTTTTT.

CDR3 region: CASSPLSGEQYF. The CDR3 region has the DNA TGTGCCAGCAGCCCCCTCTCGGGCGAGCAGTACTTC. This sequence joins TRBV28 and TRBJ2-7; D remains ambiguous. Germline V gene lookup returns CDR1 MDHEN and CDR2 SYDVKM. V was trimmed by 6 bases and J by 6 bases, leaving 12 bases between them. The CDR3 spans 12 residues.

The V call is TRBV19, the J call TRBJ1-5, with D possibly being TRBD1 (5 bases). From germline, CDR1 is LNHDA and CDR2 SQIVND (reference sequence). The V end was cut by 7 bases, the J end by 4 bases, with 14 bases between. CDR3 length: 14 residues. The CDR3 sequence: CASTVRARNQPQHF. The CDR3 DNA reads TGTGCCAGTACAGTCAGGGCGAGAAATCAGCCCCAGCATTTT.

The chain employs TRBV11-2 and TRBJ1-1; maybe TRBD1 (5 bases). V was trimmed by 4 bases and J by 2 bases, leaving 11 bases between them. The germline V gene encodes CDR1 SGHAT and CDR2 FQNNGV. The length of the CDR3 is 14 residues. The CDR3 sequence: CASSSTGHNTEAFF. The CDR3 DNA is TGTGCCAGCAGCTCCACCGGACACAACACTGAAGCTTTCTTT.

V and J are TRBV29-1 and TRBJ1-4; D unresolved. The length of the CDR3 is 13 residues. CDR1 is SQVTM and CDR2 is ANQGSEA in the germline V gene. V shed 6 bases and J shed 0 bases, with 8 bases lying between them. For the CDR3, the DNA is TGCAGCGTCGTACTTGCAACTAATGAAAAACTGTTTTTT. Residues: CSVVLATNEKLFF.

This clone was detected only a few times. Written as DNA, the CDR3 is TGTGCCATCTCCCCTCGGGCACCCCGGGAGAACACTGAAGCTTTCTTT. This codes for CAISPRAPRENTEAFF. The genes are TRBV10-3 and TRBJ1-1; D is ambiguous. The V gene lost 8 bases and the J gene lost 1 base, with 20 bases spanning the gap. This CDR3 has 16 residues. Germline V CDR1 and CDR2: ENHRY, SYGVKD.

This clone was detected only once. The chain joins TRBV18 to TRBJ2-3, with 10 bases identical to TRBD2. This CDR3 is 16 amino acids long. Germline CDR1 and CDR2: KGHSH and LQKENI. Losses at the gene ends were 2 bases for V and 1 base for J; bases not matched to a gene: 3. This CDR3 is CASSPSSGSGTDTQYF. The DNA of the CDR3 is TGTGCCAGCTCACCATCTAGCGGGAGTGGCACAGATACGCAGTATTTT.

This chain links TRBV11-3 with TRBJ2-5, with D maybe TRBD2 (6 bases). Germline CDR1 reads SGHNT; CDR2 reads YENEEA. The CDR3 length is 12 residues. Trimming stripped 4 bases from V and 7 bases from J, with 10 bases between. The CDR3 nucleotides read TGTGCCAGCAGCTCGGAGGGAGCGACCCAGTACTTC. Translating gives CASSSEGATQYF.

The chain has TRBV28 and TRBJ1-1; perhaps TRBD1 as D (5 bases). Trimming pared 3 bases from V and 1 base from J, leaving 9 bases between. Per the germline V gene, CDR1 is MDHEN and CDR2 is SYDVKM. The CDR3 totals 14 residues. CDR3 amino acids: CASSFAGRNTEAFF. The DNA for the CDR3 is TGTGCCAGCAGTTTCGCAGGGCGGAACACTGAAGCTTTCTTT.